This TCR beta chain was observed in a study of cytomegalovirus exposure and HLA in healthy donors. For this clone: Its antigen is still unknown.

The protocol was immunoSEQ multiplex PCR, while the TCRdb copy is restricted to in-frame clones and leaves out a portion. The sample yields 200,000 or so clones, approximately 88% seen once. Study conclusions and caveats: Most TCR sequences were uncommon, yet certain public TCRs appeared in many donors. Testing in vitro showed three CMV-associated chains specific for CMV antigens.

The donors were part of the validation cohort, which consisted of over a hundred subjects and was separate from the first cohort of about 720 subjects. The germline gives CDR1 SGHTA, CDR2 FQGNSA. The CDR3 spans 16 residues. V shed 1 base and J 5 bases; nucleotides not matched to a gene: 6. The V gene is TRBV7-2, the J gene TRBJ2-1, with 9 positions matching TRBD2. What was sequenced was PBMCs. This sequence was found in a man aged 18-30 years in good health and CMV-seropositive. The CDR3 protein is CASSLGLAVDDNEQFF. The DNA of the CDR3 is TGTGCCAGCAGCTTAGGACTAGCGGTTGACGACAATGAGCAGTTCTTC. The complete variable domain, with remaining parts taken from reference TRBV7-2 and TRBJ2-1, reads GAGVSQSPSNKVTEKGKDVELRCDPISGHTALYWYRQSLGQGLEFLIYFQGNSAPDKSGLPSDRFSAERTGGSVSTLTIQRTQQEDSAVYLCASSLGLAVDDNEQFFGPGTRLTVL.